What follows is one T cell receptor (beta chain) and its context. The sample comes from a study of blood T cell repertoires in COVID-19. Whole-study context: Researchers got acute and convalescent COVID-19 samples from the United States, Italy and Spain.

Living in under 30 US areas, the participants were between 18 and 89 years of age. Before being deemed recovered, Cohort 3 donors had two negative PCRs, clearance, or symptom resolution. Libraries were prepared by immunoSEQ multiplex PCR; TCRdb keeps only in-frame clonotypes and omits some of them. The table has some 320,000 clones, roughly nine tenths seen once. The CDR3 is made up of 12 amino acids. Per the germline V gene, CDR1 is GTSNPN and CDR2 is SVGIG (reference sequence). Trimming pared 1 base from V and 2 bases from J, leaving 6 bases between. The receptor comes from a man aged 55 to 69 who had recovered from COVID-19. The chain is built from TRBV30 and TRBJ2-7; D remains unclear. Sequencing input: PBMCs or T cells enriched from blood (not recorded which). In nucleotides, the CDR3 is TGTGCCTGGAGTGGGTCAGCCTACGAGCAGTACTTC. It yields the protein CAWSGSAYEQYF. Full variable domain (missing parts from reference TRBV30 and TRBJ2-7): SQTIHQWPATLVQPVGSPLSLECTVEGTSNPNLYWYRQAAGRGLQLLFYSVGIGQISSEVPQNLSASRPQDRQFILSSKKLLLSDSGFYLCAWSGSAYEQYFGPGTRLTVT.